This T cell receptor beta chain was documented in a study of graft-versus-host responses after intestinal transplantation. Study results and caveats: Some GvH clones were seen earlier in gut or blood, suggesting intestinal origin.

With regard to this clone: The target antigen is unknown.

The method was immunoSEQ multiplex PCR; TCRdb's version includes in-frame clones alone and lacks a portion of them. The repertoire holds 98,000 or so clones, roughly 87% seen once, with about 0.9% in the top ten. Germline CDR1 LNHNV, CDR2 YYDKDF (reference sequence). J gave up 0 bases and V 5 bases, and 2 bases lay outside the gene matches. The CDR3 covers 15 residues. This clonotype was obtained from a human donor who received an intestinal transplant. V is TRBV15 and J is TRBJ1-2; 11 bases are a match to TRBD1. The sequences come from unstimulated CD4+ T cells sorted from spleen or lymph node cells, collected before intestinal transplant. The DNA for the CDR3 is TGTGCCACCAGCGGGACAGGGGGAGCTAACTATGGCTACACCTTC. This sequence encodes CATSGTGGANYGYTF.